The 15 T cell receptor beta chains below come from one sample, sequenced in a study of T-cell reconstitution after alpha-beta-depleted transplantation in children. It was with unique molecular identifiers that the TCRbeta library was prepared. MiXCR, run by TCRdb on the PCR reads, gives a single entry per CDR3 protein. The sample lists roughly 610,000 distinct CDR3 sequences; 10% to 13% were seen once. The source was PBMCs from the stem cell graft donor, collected from the stem cell graft. The receptors stem from a human donor who donated a stem cell graft to a child with acute myeloid leukemia.

The V and J genes are TRBV20-1 and TRBJ2-7; D may match TRBD1 or TRBD2 (6 bases each). CDR1 DFQATT and CDR2 SNEGSKA come from the germline V gene (reference sequence). V was cut by 6 bases and J by 5 bases, with 20 bases left in between. The CDR3 has 14 residues. The DNA for the CDR3 is TGCAGTGCACCACGAGGGGGGAGCAGCAACGAGCAGTACTTC. It encodes CSAPRGGSSNEQYF.

This clonotype was seen more than once but under ten times. For the CDR3, the DNA is TGCAGTGCTGATCCCGGGACGCCAGGCAGCAATCAGCCCCAGCATTTT. Translated: CSADPGTPGSNQPQHF. The chain links TRBV20-1 to TRBJ1-5, with D perhaps TRBD1 (5 bases). This CDR3 is built from 16 residues. Germline CDR1 and CDR2: DFQATT and SNEGSKA (reference sequence). V shed 5 bases and J shed 1 base, with 18 bases lying between them.

This chain links TRBV6-5 with TRBJ1-2, with 9 bases matching TRBD1. CDR1 MNHEY and CDR2 SVGAGI come from the germline V gene. The junction had 8 bases not matched to a gene; V was cut back by 10 bases and J by 8 bases. The CDR3 runs to 12 residues. CDR3 in amino acids: CATQQGAGGYTF. The CDR3 DNA reads as TGTGCCACCCAACAGGGGGCGGGGGGCTACACCTTC.

This clonotype has at least ten counts. V and J are TRBV27 and TRBJ2-1; tentatively, D is TRBD1 (5 bases). CDR1 and CDR2 (germline): MNHEY, SMNVEV (reference sequence). Trimming removed 6 bases at V and 7 bases at J, with 13 bases between. The CDR3 is 13 amino acids. The CDR3 nucleotides are TGTGCCAGCAGGGACCAGGGTTGGAATGAGCAGTTCTTC. Protein: CASRDQGWNEQFF.

The table lists this clonotype with many counts. This chain connects TRBV6-5 to TRBJ2-1, with 11 bases aligning to TRBD2. With 1 base clipped from V and 2 bases from J, the junction kept 7 bases outside the gene matches. Germline V gives CDR1 MNHEY, CDR2 SVGAGI. The CDR3 covers 18 residues. The CDR3 region is CASSYFRLAGSTYNEQFF. CDR3 DNA sequence: TGTGCCAGCAGTTACTTCCGACTAGCGGGATCAACCTACAATGAGCAGTTCTTC.

In its sample, this clonotype was seen a few times. The rearrangement links TRBV28 to TRBJ2-1; tentatively, D is TRBD1 (6 bases). The V gene's germline CDR1 is MDHEN and CDR2 SYDVKM. V shed 3 bases and J shed 3 bases, with 21 bases lying between them. The CDR3 is made up of 18 amino acids. The CDR3 DNA reads as TGTGCCAGCAGTTTCCTCTCGGCCTGGGACACCCGCTACAATGAGCAGTTCTTC. Its translation: CASSFLSAWDTRYNEQFF.

This clonotype has a count of ten or more. The chain couples TRBV12-3 or TRBV12-4 to TRBJ2-7, with a possible D match to TRBD1 (5 bases). CDR3 length: 14 amino acids. V gave up 3 bases and J gave up 2 bases, with 11 bases separating them. The CDR3 DNA is TGTGCCAGCAGTTTCACAGGTACGACCTACGAGCAGTACTTC. Translated, it gives CASSFTGTTYEQYF.

This clonotype was recorded a few times. The chain couples TRBV28 to TRBJ1-3, with a weak D call TRBD1 (5 bases). Between the trimmed V and J ends, which lost 8 bases and 1 base, there was a span of 9 bases. In germline, CDR1 is MDHEN, CDR2 SYDVKM. This CDR3 region has 13 residues. CDR3 residues: CASGGGSGNTIYF. The CDR3 bases are TGTGCCAGCGGCGGGGGGTCTGGAAACACCATATATTTT.

This clonotype has a count of ten or more. The V gene is TRBV29-1, the J gene TRBJ1-4; D gene uncertain. This CDR3 region has 12 residues. Germline assignment: CDR1 SQVTM and CDR2 ANQGSEA. V gave up 0 bases and J gave up 6 bases, with 5 bases separating them. The CDR3 coding sequence is TGCAGCGTTGAAGATGGGTATGAAAAACTGTTTTTT. Its protein product is CSVEDGYEKLFF.

The table lists this clonotype with many counts. The V call is TRBV15, the J call TRBJ2-1, with 12 bases lining up with TRBD2. J gave up 5 bases and V 8 bases, and 4 bases lay outside the gene matches. Germline CDR1 and CDR2: LNHNV and YYDKDF (reference sequence). The CDR3 is 14 residues long. The CDR3 here is CATRGLAGNNEQFF. CDR3 sequence (DNA): TGTGCCACCCGGGGACTAGCGGGCAACAATGAGCAGTTCTTC. Supplemented by reference TRBV15 and TRBJ2-1, the full variable domain reads DAMVIQNPRYQVTQFGKPVTLSCSQTLNHNVMYWYQQKSSQAPKLLFHYYDKDFNNEADTPDNFQSRRPNTSFCFLDIRSPGLGDTAMYLCATRGLAGNNEQFFGPGTRLTVL.

The chain links TRBV20-1 to TRBJ1-5; D may be TRBD1 (6 bases). There are 13 residues in the CDR3. V was clipped by 6 bases and J by 2 bases, with 11 bases between them. Per germline, CDR1 DFQATT and CDR2 SNEGSKA (reference sequence). The CDR3 region is CSAGGKGNQPQHF. Here the CDR3 DNA reads TGCAGTGCGGGGGGCAAGGGCAATCAGCCCCAGCATTTT.

The chain combines TRBV3-1 with TRBJ2-3; a weak D match, TRBD2 (6 bases). CDR1 LGHDT and CDR2 YNNKEL come from the germline V gene (reference sequence). CDR3 size: 19 residues. Between the trimmed V and J ends, which lost 8 bases and 0 bases, there was a span of 27 bases. Here the CDR3 DNA reads TGTGCCAGCTGTTTAAAATTCGGGACTGGGCAGGGAAGCACAGATACGCAGTATTTT. Translated: CASCLKFGTGQGSTDTQYF.

The chain has TRBV12-3 or TRBV12-4 and TRBJ2-3, with TRBD1 identical over 11 bases. V lost 5 bases, J lost 1 base, and 11 bases stayed unmatched. The CDR3 is 18 residues long. CDR3 nucleotides: TGTGCCAGCAGTCTCCTTAGGACAGGGGGCTTGGGCACAGATACGCAGTATTTT. This codes for CASSLLRTGGLGTDTQYF.

This clonotype turned up a few times. This chain connects TRBV2 to TRBJ2-1; 12 bases match TRBD1. The CDR3 is 13 residues long. V gave up 6 bases and J gave up 9 bases; unmatched junction bases: 3. Germline V CDR1 and CDR2: SNHLY, FYNNEI. CDR3 residues: CASRGTGGSEQFF. As DNA, the CDR3 is TGTGCCAGCAGGGGGACAGGGGGCAGTGAGCAGTTCTTC.

The genes are TRBV12-3 or TRBV12-4 and TRBJ2-1; possibly TRBD2 for D (7 bases). This CDR3 has 16 residues. Trimming removed 2 bases from V and 6 bases from J, with 17 bases in between. The CDR3, as DNA: TGTGCCAGCAGTTTAAGGAAGGGGGAGGGCCGCAATGAGCAGTTCTTC. Translated: CASSLRKGEGRNEQFF.